The 19 T cell receptor beta chains presented below share a single source sample, sequenced in a study of T cells after yellow fever vaccination. A single record per CDR3 protein comes from TCRdb applying MiXCR to the 5' RACE reads. Here the sample spans 40,000 to 50,000 distinct CDR3 sequences, 6.8% being singletons. Material: CD8+ T cells not binding an NS4B(214-222) dextramer, sorted from PBMCs, obtained 45 days after the yellow fever booster vaccination. The receptor source for this set is a man aged 25-40 years who received the YFV17D yellow fever vaccine.

This clonotype was seen ten or more times. CDR3 in amino acids: CASSLEAGGTDTQYF. As DNA, the CDR3 is TGTGCCAGCAGCTTGGAGGCAGGGGGAACAGATACGCAGTATTTT. The chain combines TRBV5-4 with TRBJ2-3, with 7 bases fitting TRBD1. The V and J ends lost 0 bases and 3 bases, in that order; junction bases with no gene match: 4. The CDR3 sequence is 15 residues long. Germline V gene sequence: CDR1 SGHNT, CDR2 YYREEE (reference sequence).

At least ten counts were recorded for this clonotype. The V and J genes are TRBV27 and TRBJ2-1; no firm D call. The V end lost 5 bases, the J end lost 4 bases, and 15 bases lay between the germline ends. The CDR3 sequence is 15 residues long. CDR1 MNHEY and CDR2 SMNVEV come from the germline V gene (reference sequence). CDR3: CASSPTPSSYNEQFF. The DNA of the CDR3 is TGTGCCAGCAGTCCCACCCCGTCTTCATACAATGAGCAGTTCTTC.

Many counts were recorded for this clonotype. The chain employs TRBV27 and TRBJ2-7; TRBD2 matches 8 bases. V was pared by 6 bases and J by 2 bases, with 12 bases of the junction left unmatched. This CDR3 has 16 amino acids. Germline V gene sequence: CDR1 MNHEY, CDR2 SMNVEV (reference sequence). This CDR3 is CASRSFIAGSAYEQYF. The CDR3 nucleotides read TGTGCCAGCAGGTCTTTTATAGCGGGATCGGCCTACGAGCAGTACTTC.

This clonotype was observed at least ten times. This rearrangement joins TRBV4-2 to TRBJ2-7; D tentatively fits TRBD1 or TRBD2 (6 bases each). The CDR3 covers 13 residues. CDR1 LGHNA and CDR2 YNFKEQ come from the germline V gene. V was trimmed by 1 base and J by 5 bases, leaving 9 bases between them. This CDR3 is CASSQGGGNEQYF. The CDR3 coding sequence is TGTGCCAGCAGCCAAGGAGGGGGGAACGAGCAGTACTTC.

This clonotype occurred many times. The V call is TRBV4-1, the J call TRBJ2-1; maybe TRBD2 (6 bases). V lost 1 base and J lost 9, with 10 bases in between. This CDR3 spans 13 amino acids. Germline-derived CDR1 and CDR2 are MGHRA and YSYEKL. DNA for the CDR3: TGCGCCAGCAGCCAAGGACTAGACTTTGAGCAGTTCTTC. As protein: CASSQGLDFEQFF.

In its sample, this clonotype was seen many times. The chain employs TRBV29-1 and TRBJ2-7; 9 nucleotides align to TRBD1. J gave up 6 bases and V 0 bases, and 12 bases lay outside the gene matches. This CDR3 contains 16 residues. Germline lookup yields CDR1 SQVTM and CDR2 ANQGSEA. The CDR3 spells CSVEDFVSGQGFEQYF. The CDR3, as DNA: TGCAGCGTTGAAGATTTCGTCTCGGGACAGGGCTTCGAGCAGTACTTC.

The sample holds many counts of this clonotype. The J gene is TRBJ1-1, the V gene TRBV27; no clear D gene. CDR1 and CDR2 from the germline V gene are MNHEY and SMNVEV (reference sequence). The CDR3 consists of 14 residues. Trimming stripped 0 bases from V and 0 bases from J, with 5 bases between. The CDR3 region is CASSLSSMNTEAFF. CDR3 nucleotide sequence: TGTGCCAGCAGTTTATCGTCTATGAACACTGAAGCTTTCTTT.

The sample holds a few counts of this clonotype. V is TRBV27 and J is TRBJ1-1; no reliable D call. The CDR3 is 13 residues long. V was pared by 2 bases and J by 2 bases, with 6 bases between. Per the germline V gene, CDR1 is MNHEY and CDR2 is SMNVEV (reference sequence). In DNA form, the CDR3 reads TGTGCCAGCAGTTTAAGCAGAAACACTGAAGCTTTCTTT. Its protein product is CASSLSRNTEAFF.

This clonotype was detected ten times or more. The chain recombines TRBV5-1 with TRBJ2-7; TRBD1 matches at 7 bases. This CDR3 contains 14 residues. Looked up from germline, CDR1 is SGHRS and CDR2 is YFSETQ. V lost 2 bases to trimming and J lost 6 bases; unmatched junction nucleotides: 8. This CDR3 reads CASSFRGPGFEQYF. CDR3 nucleotide sequence: TGCGCCAGCAGCTTTAGGGGGCCGGGGTTCGAGCAGTACTTC.

This clonotype was found a few times. The chain is built from TRBV15 and TRBJ2-2; 7 bases are shared with TRBD2. The CDR3 is 14 residues long. J gave up 2 bases and V 7 bases, and 4 bases lay outside the gene matches. CDR1 is LNHNV and CDR2 is YYDKDF in the germline V gene (reference sequence). The chain's CDR3 is CATTRDYNTGELFF. The CDR3 region has the DNA TGTGCCACCACACGGGACTATAACACCGGGGAGCTGTTTTTT. The variable domain in full, completed from reference TRBV15 and TRBJ2-2, reads DAMVIQNPRYQVTQFGKPVTLSCSQTLNHNVMYWYQQKSSQAPKLLFHYYDKDFNNEADTPDNFQSRRPNTSFCFLDIRSPGLGDTAMYLCATTRDYNTGELFFGEGSRLTVL.

Ten or more counts support this clonotype. The chain is built from TRBV7-2 and TRBJ2-1; D possibly corresponds to TRBD2 (5 bases). Per the germline V gene, CDR1 is SGHTA and CDR2 is FQGNSA. V lost 1 base and J lost 3, with 16 bases in between. This CDR3 region has 17 residues. CDR3 in DNA: TGTGCCAGCAGCTTAGGGTGGCTAGCAGATTTCTACAATGAGCAGTTCTTC. As protein: CASSLGWLADFYNEQFF. Variable domain in full (rest from reference TRBV7-2 and TRBJ2-1): GAGVSQSPSNKVTEKGKDVELRCDPISGHTALYWYRQSLGQGLEFLIYFQGNSAPDKSGLPSDRFSAERTGGSVSTLTIQRTQQEDSAVYLCASSLGWLADFYNEQFFGPGTRLTVL.

This clonotype appeared many times. This chain links TRBV27 with TRBJ2-1; 11 bases are a match to TRBD2. V shed 2 bases, J shed 10 bases, and the junction held 7 bases outside the gene matches. Looked up from germline, CDR1 is MNHEY and CDR2 is SMNVEV (reference sequence). The CDR3 length is 15 residues. The CDR3 DNA reads TGTGCCAGCAGTTTAAGTAGCGGGAGGGCCGAGGAGCAGTTCTTC. Translation: CASSLSSGRAEEQFF.

This clonotype came up many times. The chain combines TRBV5-1 with TRBJ1-2, with TRBD1 as a possible D gene (6 bases). This CDR3 is 15 amino acids long. The V end was cut by 3 bases, the J end by 9 bases, with 21 bases between. Germline V gene lookup returns CDR1 SGHRS and CDR2 YFSETQ. The CDR3 region is CASSSSLQGSFSYTF. The CDR3 bases are TGCGCCAGCAGCTCCAGTCTACAGGGTTCCTTCAGCTACACCTTC.

This clonotype was picked up many times. The chain has TRBV7-2 and TRBJ2-3; D is unresolved. Trimming removed 5 bases at V and 0 bases at J, with 15 bases between. Per the germline V gene, CDR1 is SGHTA and CDR2 is FQGNSA. The CDR3 consists of 16 residues. In DNA, the CDR3 is TGTGCCAGCAGCGAACTAATAGCCTCTAGCACAGATACGCAGTATTTT. Its translation: CASSELIASSTDTQYF.

In its sample, this clonotype was seen many times. The genes are TRBV12-3 or TRBV12-4 and TRBJ2-1, with a possible D match to TRBD1 (5 bases). The CDR3 has 16 residues. Trimming removed 4 bases from V and 1 base from J, with 14 bases in between. The CDR3 loop reads CASSSQGFGSYNEQFF. CDR3 sequence (DNA): TGTGCCAGCAGTTCTCAGGGATTCGGATCCTACAATGAGCAGTTCTTC.

This clonotype was recorded a few times. The V call is TRBV19, the J call TRBJ2-2; 15 nucleotides line up with TRBD2. This CDR3 region has 16 residues. Germline V gene sequence: CDR1 LNHDA, CDR2 SQIVND (reference sequence). V lost 4 bases, J lost 5 bases, and 2 bases stayed unmatched. The CDR3 protein is CASSTGTSGRTGELFF. DNA for the CDR3: TGTGCCAGTAGTACCGGGACTAGCGGGAGGACCGGGGAGCTGTTTTTT.

This clonotype was picked up many times. The chain combines TRBV27 with TRBJ2-1, with D possibly matching TRBD2 (5 bases). This CDR3 contains 14 residues. V shed 4 bases and J shed 5 bases, with 12 bases lying between them. Germline V lookup: CDR1 MNHEY, CDR2 SMNVEV (reference sequence). The chain's CDR3 is CASSYGGFDNEQFF. In DNA form, the CDR3 reads TGTGCCAGCAGTTATGGCGGGTTCGACAATGAGCAGTTCTTC.

This clonotype was observed many times. The rearrangement uses TRBV3-1 and TRBJ1-6; perhaps TRBD1 as D (5 bases). CDR1 LGHDT and CDR2 YNNKEL come from the germline V gene (reference sequence). This CDR3 has 14 amino acids. Trimming left V 7 bases short and J 6 bases short, with 13 bases between. CDR3 in amino acids: CASTPGRRNSPLHF. The CDR3 DNA reads as TGTGCCAGCACCCCGGGACGCCGTAATTCACCCCTCCACTTT.

This clonotype was seen many times. The chain joins TRBV29-1 to TRBJ2-1, with 8 bases identical to TRBD2. The germline CDR1 and CDR2 sequences are SQVTM and ANQGSEA. This CDR3 has 15 amino acids. V was clipped by 7 bases and J by 5 bases; unmatched bases: 13. This CDR3 reads CSAILLAETDNEQFF. In nucleotides, the CDR3 is TGCAGCGCCATACTACTAGCGGAAACGGACAATGAGCAGTTCTTC.